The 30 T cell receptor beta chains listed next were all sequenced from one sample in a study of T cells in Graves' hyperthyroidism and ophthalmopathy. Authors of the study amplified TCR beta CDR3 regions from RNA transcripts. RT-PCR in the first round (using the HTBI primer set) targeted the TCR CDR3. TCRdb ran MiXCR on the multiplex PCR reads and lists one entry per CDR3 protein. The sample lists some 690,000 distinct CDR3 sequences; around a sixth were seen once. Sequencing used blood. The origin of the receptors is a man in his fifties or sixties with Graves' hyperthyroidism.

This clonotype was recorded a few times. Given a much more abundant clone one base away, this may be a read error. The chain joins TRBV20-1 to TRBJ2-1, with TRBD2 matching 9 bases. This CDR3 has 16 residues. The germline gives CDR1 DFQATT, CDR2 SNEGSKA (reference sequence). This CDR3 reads CSARFQFGGRVNEQSF. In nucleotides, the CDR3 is TGCAGTGCTAGATTTCAGTTCGGCGGGAGGGTCAATGAGCAGTCCTTC.

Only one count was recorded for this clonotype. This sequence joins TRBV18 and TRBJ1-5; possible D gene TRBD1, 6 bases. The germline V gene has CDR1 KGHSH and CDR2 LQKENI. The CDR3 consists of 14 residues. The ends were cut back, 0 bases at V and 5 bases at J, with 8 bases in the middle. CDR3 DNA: TGTGCCAGCTCACCACCGGACAGAGATCAGCCCCAGCATTTT. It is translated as CASSPPDRDQPQHF.

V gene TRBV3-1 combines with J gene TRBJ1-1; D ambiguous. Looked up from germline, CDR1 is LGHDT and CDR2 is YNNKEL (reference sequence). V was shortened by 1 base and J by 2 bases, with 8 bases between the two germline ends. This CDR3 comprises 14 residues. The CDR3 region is CASSQGLGNTEAFF. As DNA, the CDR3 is TGTGCCAGCAGCCAAGGGCTGGGCAACACTGAAGCTTTCTTT.

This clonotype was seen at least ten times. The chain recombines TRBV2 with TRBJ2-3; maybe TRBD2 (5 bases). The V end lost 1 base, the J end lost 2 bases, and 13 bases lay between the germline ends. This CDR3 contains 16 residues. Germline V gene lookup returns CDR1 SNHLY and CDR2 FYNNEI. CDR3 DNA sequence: TGTGCCAGCAGTGAAGGGACTCAAGATTTCACAGATACGCAGTATTTT. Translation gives CASSEGTQDFTDTQYF.

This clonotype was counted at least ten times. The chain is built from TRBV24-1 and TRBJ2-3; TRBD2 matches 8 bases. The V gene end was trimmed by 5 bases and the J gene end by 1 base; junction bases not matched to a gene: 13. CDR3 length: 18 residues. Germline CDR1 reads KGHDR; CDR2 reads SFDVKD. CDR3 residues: CATSGPTLAGGGTDTQYF. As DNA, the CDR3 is TGTGCCACCAGTGGGCCAACTCTGGCGGGAGGTGGCACAGATACGCAGTATTTT.

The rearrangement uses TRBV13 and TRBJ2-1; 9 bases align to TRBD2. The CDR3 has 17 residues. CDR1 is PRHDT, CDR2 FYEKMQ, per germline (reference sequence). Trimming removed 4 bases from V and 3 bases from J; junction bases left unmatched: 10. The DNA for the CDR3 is TGTGCCAGCAGCTCCACCGCGCGGGAGGGCGACTACAATGAGCAGTTCTTC. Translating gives CASSSTAREGDYNEQFF.

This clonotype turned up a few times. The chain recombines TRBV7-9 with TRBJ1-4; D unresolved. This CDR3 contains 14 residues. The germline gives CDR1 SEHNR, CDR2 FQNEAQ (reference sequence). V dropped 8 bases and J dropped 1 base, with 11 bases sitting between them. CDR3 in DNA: TGTGCCAGCCAAGGAGTTGAAACTAATGAAAAACTGTTTTTT. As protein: CASQGVETNEKLFF.

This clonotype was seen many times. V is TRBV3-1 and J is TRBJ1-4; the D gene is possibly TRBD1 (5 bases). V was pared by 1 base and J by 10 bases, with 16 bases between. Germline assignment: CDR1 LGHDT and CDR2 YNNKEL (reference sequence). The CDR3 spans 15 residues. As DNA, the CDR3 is TGTGCCAGCAGCCAAGGGAACCTTCTGGGGGGAAAACTGTTTTTT. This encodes CASSQGNLLGGKLFF.

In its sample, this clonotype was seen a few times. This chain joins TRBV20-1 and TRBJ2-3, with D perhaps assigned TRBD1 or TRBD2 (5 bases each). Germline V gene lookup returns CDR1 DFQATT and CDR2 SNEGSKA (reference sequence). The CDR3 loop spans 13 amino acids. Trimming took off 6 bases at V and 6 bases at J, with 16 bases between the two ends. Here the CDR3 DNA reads TGCAGTGCCCCCACACCCGGGGCGGATACGCAGTATTTT. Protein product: CSAPTPGADTQYF.

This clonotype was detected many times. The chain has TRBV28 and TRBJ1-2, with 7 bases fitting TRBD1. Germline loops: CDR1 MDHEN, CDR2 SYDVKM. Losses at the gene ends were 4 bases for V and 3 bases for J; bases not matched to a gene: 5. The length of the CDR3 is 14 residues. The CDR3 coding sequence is TGTGCCAGCAGTTATAAACAGGGGCACTATGGCTACACCTTC. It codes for CASSYKQGHYGYTF.

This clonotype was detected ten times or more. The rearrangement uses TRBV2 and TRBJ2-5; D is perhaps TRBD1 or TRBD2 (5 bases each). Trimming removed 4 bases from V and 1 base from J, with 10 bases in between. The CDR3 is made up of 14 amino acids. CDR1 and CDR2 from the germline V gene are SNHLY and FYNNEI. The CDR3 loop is CASSARDPQETQYF. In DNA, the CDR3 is TGTGCCAGCAGTGCAAGGGACCCCCAAGAGACCCAGTACTTC.

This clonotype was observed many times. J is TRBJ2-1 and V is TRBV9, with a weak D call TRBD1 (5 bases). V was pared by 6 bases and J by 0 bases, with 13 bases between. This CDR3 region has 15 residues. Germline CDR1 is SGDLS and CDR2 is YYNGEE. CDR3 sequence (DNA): TGTGCCAGCACGGCAGGGCCGAGCTCCTACAATGAGCAGTTCTTC. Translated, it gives CASTAGPSSYNEQFF. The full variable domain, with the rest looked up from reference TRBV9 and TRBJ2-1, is DSGVTQTPKHLITATGQRVTLRCSPRSGDLSVYWYQQSLDQGLQFLIQYYNGEERAKGNILERFSAQQFPDLHSELNLSSLELGDSALYFCASTAGPSSYNEQFFGPGTRLTVL.

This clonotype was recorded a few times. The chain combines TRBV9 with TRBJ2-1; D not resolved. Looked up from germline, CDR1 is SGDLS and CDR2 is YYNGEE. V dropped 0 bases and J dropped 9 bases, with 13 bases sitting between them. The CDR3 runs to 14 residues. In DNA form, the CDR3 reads TGTGCCAGCAGCGTAGGACCGGGCTCATCTGAGCAGTTCTTC. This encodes CASSVGPGSSEQFF.

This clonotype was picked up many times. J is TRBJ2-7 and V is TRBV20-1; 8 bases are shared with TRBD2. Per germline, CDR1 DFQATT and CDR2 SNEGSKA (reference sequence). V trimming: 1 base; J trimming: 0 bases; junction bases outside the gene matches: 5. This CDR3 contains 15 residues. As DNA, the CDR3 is TGCAGTGCTAGAGGGGGGAGCGGGGGCTCCTACGAGCAGTACTTC. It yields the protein CSARGGSGGSYEQYF.

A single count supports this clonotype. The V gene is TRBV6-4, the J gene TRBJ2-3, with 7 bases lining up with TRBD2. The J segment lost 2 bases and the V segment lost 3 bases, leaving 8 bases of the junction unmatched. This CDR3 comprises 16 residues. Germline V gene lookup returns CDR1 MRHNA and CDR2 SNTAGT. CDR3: CASSEGSGDFTDTQYF. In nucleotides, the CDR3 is TGTGCCAGCAGTGAGGGGAGCGGGGATTTCACAGATACGCAGTATTTT.

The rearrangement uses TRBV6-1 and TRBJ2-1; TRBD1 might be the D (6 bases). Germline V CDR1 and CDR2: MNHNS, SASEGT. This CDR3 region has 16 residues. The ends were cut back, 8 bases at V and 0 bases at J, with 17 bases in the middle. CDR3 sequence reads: CASLLTQGSSYNEQFF. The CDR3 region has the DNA TGTGCCAGCCTTCTTACTCAGGGGAGCTCCTACAATGAGCAGTTCTTC.

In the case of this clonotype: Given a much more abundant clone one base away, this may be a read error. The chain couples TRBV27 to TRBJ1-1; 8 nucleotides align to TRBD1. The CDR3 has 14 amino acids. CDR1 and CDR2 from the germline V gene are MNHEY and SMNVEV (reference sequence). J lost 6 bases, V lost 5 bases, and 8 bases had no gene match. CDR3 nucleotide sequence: TGTGCCAGCAGTACCTACGGACAGGGAGCTGAAGCTTTCTTT. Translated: CASSTYGQGAEAFF.

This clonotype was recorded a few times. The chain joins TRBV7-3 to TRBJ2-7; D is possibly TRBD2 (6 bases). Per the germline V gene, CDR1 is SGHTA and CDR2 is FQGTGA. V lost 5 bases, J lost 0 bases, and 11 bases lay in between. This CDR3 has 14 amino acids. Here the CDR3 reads CASSPSADSYEQYF. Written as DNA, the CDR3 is TGTGCCAGCAGCCCTAGCGCCGACTCCTACGAGCAGTACTTC.

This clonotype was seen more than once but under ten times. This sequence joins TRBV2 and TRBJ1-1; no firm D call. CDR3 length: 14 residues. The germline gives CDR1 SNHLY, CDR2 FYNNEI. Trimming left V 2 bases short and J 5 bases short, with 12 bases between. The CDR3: CASSEQSWGTEAFF. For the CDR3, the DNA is TGTGCCAGCAGTGAACAGAGTTGGGGAACTGAAGCTTTCTTT. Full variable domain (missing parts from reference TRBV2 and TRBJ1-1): EPEVTQTPSHQVTQMGQEVILRCVPISNHLYFYWYRQILGQKVEFLVSFYNNEISEKSEIFDDQFSVERPDGSNFTLKIRSTKLEDSAMYFCASSEQSWGTEAFFGQGTRLTVV.

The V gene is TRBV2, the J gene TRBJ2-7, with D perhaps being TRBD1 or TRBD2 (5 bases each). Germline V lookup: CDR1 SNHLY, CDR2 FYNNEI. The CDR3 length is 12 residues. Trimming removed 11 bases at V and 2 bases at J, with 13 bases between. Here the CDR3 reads CAVGTATYEQYF. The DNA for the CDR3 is TGTGCCGTCGGGACGGCCACCTACGAGCAGTACTTC.

The CDR3 protein is CASSRRDRTNTEAFF. CDR3 coding DNA: TGTGCCAGCAGCCGAAGGGACAGGACGAACACTGAAGCTTTCTTT. The chain joins TRBV3-1 to TRBJ1-1, with 8 bases lining up with TRBD1. CDR1 LGHDT and CDR2 YNNKEL come from the germline V gene (reference sequence). V lost 4 bases to trimming and J lost 1 base; unmatched junction nucleotides: 5. The CDR3 sequence is 15 residues long.

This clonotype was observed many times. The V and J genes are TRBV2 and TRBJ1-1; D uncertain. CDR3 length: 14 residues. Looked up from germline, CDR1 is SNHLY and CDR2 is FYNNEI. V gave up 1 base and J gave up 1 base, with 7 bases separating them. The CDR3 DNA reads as TGTGCCAGCAGTGAAGGCCGAGAGAACACTGAAGCTTTCTTT. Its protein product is CASSEGRENTEAFF.

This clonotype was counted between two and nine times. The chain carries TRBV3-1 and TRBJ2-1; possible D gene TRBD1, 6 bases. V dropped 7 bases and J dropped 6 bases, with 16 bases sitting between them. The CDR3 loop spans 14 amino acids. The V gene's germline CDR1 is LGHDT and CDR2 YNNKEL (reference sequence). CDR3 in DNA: TGTGCCAGCACTTTACAGGGTTACGGCAATGAGCAGTTCTTC. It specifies CASTLQGYGNEQFF.

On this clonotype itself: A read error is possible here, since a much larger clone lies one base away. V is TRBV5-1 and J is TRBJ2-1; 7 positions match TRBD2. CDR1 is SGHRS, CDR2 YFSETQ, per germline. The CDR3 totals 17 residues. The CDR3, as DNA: TGCGCCAGCAGCTTCGAGGGAGGGAAGGTCTCCTACAATGAGGAGTTCTTC. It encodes CASSFEGGKVSYNEEFF.

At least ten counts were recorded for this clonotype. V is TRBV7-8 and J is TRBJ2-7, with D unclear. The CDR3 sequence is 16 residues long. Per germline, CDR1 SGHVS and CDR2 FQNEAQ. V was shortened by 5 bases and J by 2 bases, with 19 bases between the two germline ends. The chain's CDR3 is CASSPQSGVVAYEQYF. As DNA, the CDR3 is TGTGCCAGCAGCCCCCAGAGTGGGGTCGTAGCCTACGAGCAGTACTTC.

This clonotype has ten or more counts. This CDR3 reads CASTLTGYNEQFF. As DNA, the CDR3 is TGTGCCAGCACCCTAACAGGCTACAATGAGCAGTTCTTC. The chain couples TRBV28 to TRBJ2-1; D is perhaps TRBD1 (5 bases). Trimming cost V 7 bases and J 3 bases, with 10 bases left between them. The CDR3 consists of 13 residues. CDR1 MDHEN and CDR2 SYDVKM come from the germline V gene. Full variable domain (remainder filled in from reference TRBV28 and TRBJ2-1): DVKVTQSSRYLVKRTGEKVFLECVQDMDHENMFWYRQDPGLGLRLIYFSYDVKMKEKGDIPEGYSVSREKKERFSLILESASTNQTSMYLCASTLTGYNEQFFGPGTRLTVL.

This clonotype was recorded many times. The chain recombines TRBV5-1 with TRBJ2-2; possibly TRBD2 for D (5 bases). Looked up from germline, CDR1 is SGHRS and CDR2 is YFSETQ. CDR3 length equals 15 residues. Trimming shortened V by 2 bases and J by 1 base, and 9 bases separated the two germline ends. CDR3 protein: CASSFFSENTGELFF. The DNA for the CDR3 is TGCGCCAGCAGCTTCTTTAGCGAGAACACCGGGGAGCTGTTTTTT.

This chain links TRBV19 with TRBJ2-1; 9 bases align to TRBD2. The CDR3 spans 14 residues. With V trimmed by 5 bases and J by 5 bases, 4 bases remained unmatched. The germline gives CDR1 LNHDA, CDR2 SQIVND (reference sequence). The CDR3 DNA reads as TGTGCCAGTAGTTTCGCGGGAGGGGACAATGAGCAGTTCTTC. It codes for CASSFAGGDNEQFF.

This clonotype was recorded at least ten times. The CDR3 loop is CASSSDSTAYGYTF. The CDR3 bases are TGTGCCAGCAGTTCCGATTCGACAGCCTATGGCTACACCTTC. The chain recombines TRBV28 with TRBJ1-2, with D perhaps TRBD1 (5 bases). The CDR3 contains 14 residues. V was pared by 4 bases and J by 4 bases, with 13 bases between. The germline V gene has CDR1 MDHEN and CDR2 SYDVKM.

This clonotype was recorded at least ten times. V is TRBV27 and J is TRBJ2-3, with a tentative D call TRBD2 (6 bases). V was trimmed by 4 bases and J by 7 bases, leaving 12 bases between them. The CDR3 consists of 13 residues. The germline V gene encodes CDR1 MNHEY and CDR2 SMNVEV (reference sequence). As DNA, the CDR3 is TGTGCCAGCAGTTCCGGGAGCATTTATACGCAGTATTTT. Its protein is CASSSGSIYTQYF.